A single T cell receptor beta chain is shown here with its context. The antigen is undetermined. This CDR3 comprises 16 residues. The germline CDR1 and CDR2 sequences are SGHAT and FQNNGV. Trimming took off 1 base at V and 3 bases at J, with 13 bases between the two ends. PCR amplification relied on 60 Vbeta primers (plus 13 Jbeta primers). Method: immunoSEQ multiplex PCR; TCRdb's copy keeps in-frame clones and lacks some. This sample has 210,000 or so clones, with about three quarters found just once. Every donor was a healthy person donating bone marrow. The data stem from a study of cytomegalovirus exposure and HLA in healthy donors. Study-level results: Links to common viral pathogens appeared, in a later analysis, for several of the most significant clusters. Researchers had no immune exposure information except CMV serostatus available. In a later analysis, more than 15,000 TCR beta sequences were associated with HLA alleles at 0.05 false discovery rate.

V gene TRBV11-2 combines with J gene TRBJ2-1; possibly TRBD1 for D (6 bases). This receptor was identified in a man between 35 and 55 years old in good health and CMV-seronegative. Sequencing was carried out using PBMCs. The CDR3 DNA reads TGTGCCAGCAGCTTAGTTTGGCAGGGGTACTACAATGAGCAGTTCTTC. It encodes CASSLVWQGYYNEQFF.